The present T cell receptor beta chain was sequenced within a study of vaccination and CD4 T cells after COVID-19. Overall study: Nasal swab PCR detected SARS-CoV-2 in convalescent patients, who comprised under ten mild cases and one severe case. Study outcomes and limitations: Within the convalescent patients, a median approximately 89% of the SARS-CoV-2-reactive clones were ones that appeared only post-vaccination.

This clonotype was observed a few times. The antigen remains undetermined. Treatment reported: approximately 11-day PBMC culture with coronavirus spike peptide pools or control peptides (ViraFEST assay). Positive PCR dates covered March to December 2020, before US Alpha, Beta and Delta variants. PBMC cultures, at roughly 2.2 million cells per well, received about 9.9 IU/ml IL-2 and approximately 10 ug/ml peptide pools. Oncomine TCR Beta short-read sequencing was applied to DNA from cultured CD4+ T cells. TCRdb analysed the PCR reads with MiXCR anew, one entry per CDR3 protein. The profile shows about 11,000 distinct CDR3 sequences, around 25% of them singletons. V was clipped by 4 bases and J by 5 bases, with 9 bases between them. Germline-derived CDR1 and CDR2 are MDHEN and SYDVKM. The CDR3 consists of 12 residues.

The rearrangement links TRBV28 to TRBJ2-7; tentative D call: TRBD1 (6 bases). The TCR sequence derives from a human donor who had recovered from COVID-19. Here the sequenced sample was CD4+ T cells from blood, cultured in vitro, taken after SARS-CoV-2 vaccination. CDR3: CASSSGDHEQYF. In DNA form, the CDR3 reads TGTGCCAGCAGTTCAGGGGATCACGAGCAGTACTTC. The full variable domain, its missing parts supplied by reference TRBV28 and TRBJ2-7, is DVKVTQSSRYLVKRTGEKVFLECVQDMDHENMFWYRQDPGLGLRLIYFSYDVKMKEKGDIPEGYSVSREKKERFSLILESASTNQTSMYLCASSSGDHEQYFGPGTRLTVT.